These 32 T cell receptor beta chains were sequenced from one sample in a study of blood T cell repertoires in COVID-19. The assay was immunoSEQ multiplex PCR, and TCRdb's table has in-frame clones only and misses some. This sample has about 260,000 clones, with about 88% found just once. The sequenced material came from PBMCs or T cells enriched from blood (not recorded which). The receptors come from a man aged 25 to 45 with acute COVID-19.

The chain links TRBV29-1 to TRBJ1-4; the D is unclear. The V and J ends lost 6 bases and 8 bases respectively, with 16 bases between them. CDR3 size: 13 residues. Germline CDR1 reads SQVTM; CDR2 reads ANQGSEA. CDR3 protein: CSVVVEGDEKLFF. CDR3 nucleotide sequence: TGCAGCGTCGTGGTGGAGGGCGACGAAAAACTGTTTTTT.

This sequence joins TRBV24-1 and TRBJ1-5; D uncertain. Per the germline V gene, CDR1 is KGHDR and CDR2 is SFDVKD. The length of the CDR3 is 13 residues. The ends were cut back, 5 bases at V and 3 bases at J, with 7 bases in the middle. The CDR3 region is CATSGHNNQPQHF. The CDR3 DNA is TGTGCCACCAGTGGACACAACAATCAGCCCCAGCATTTT.

In this sample, this clone turned up a few times. The V gene is TRBV3-1 (or the pseudogene TRBV3-2), the J gene TRBJ1-1; maybe TRBD1 (5 bases). CDR1 and CDR2 from the germline V gene are LGHDT and YNNKEL (reference sequence). Trimming left V 4 bases short and J 8 bases short, with 11 bases between. This CDR3 is built from 12 residues. CDR3 residues: CASSLGGREAFF. DNA for the CDR3: TGTGCCAGCAGCCTCGGGGGGAGGGAAGCTTTCTTT.

The V call is TRBV29-1, the J call TRBJ2-5, with TRBD2 identical over 8 bases. The J segment lost 4 bases and the V segment lost 4 bases, leaving 5 bases of the junction unmatched. Germline-derived CDR1 and CDR2 are SQVTM and ANQGSEA. The CDR3 sequence is 13 residues long. CDR3 DNA: TGCAGCGTTGGGGTCCTAGCGGGAGAGACCCAGTACTTC. The encoded protein is CSVGVLAGETQYF.

The chain combines TRBV27 with TRBJ2-2; TRBD2 is a possible D gene (5 bases). From germline, CDR1 is MNHEY and CDR2 SMNVEV (reference sequence). V lost 10 bases and J 3 bases, leaving 15 bases between the germline ends. The CDR3 length is 14 residues. DNA for the CDR3: TGTGCCACCAGGCGGGCCGCGGACACCGGGGAGCTGTTTTTT. It encodes CATRRAADTGELFF.

This chain uses TRBV4-3 with TRBJ1-1; D uncertain. V was trimmed by 0 bases and J by 7 bases, leaving 15 bases between them. Germline V gene sequence: CDR1 LGHNA, CDR2 YSLEER. The CDR3 is made up of 15 amino acids. CDR3 region: CASSQDGIQTNEAFF. In nucleotides, the CDR3 is TGCGCCAGCAGCCAAGATGGTATACAGACTAATGAAGCTTTCTTT.

The chain employs TRBV28 and TRBJ2-7, with D tentatively TRBD2 (5 bases). This CDR3 comprises 14 residues. The ends were cut back, 3 bases at V and 1 base at J, with 10 bases in the middle. Germline-derived CDR1 and CDR2 are MDHEN and SYDVKM. The CDR3 here is CASSFRRRSYEQYV. The CDR3 DNA reads as TGTGCCAGCAGTTTCCGCAGGAGGTCCTACGAGCAGTACGTC.

The chain is built from TRBV20-1 and TRBJ1-2; 8 positions agree with TRBD1. The CDR3 is 13 amino acids. With V trimmed by 3 bases and J by 4 bases, 4 bases remained unmatched. CDR1 is DFQATT and CDR2 is SNEGSKA in the germline V gene (reference sequence). As DNA, the CDR3 is TGCAGTGCTAGTCACAGGGGGGCCTATGGCTACACCTTC. This gives the protein CSASHRGAYGYTF.

CDR3 DNA: TGTGCCAGCAGTCGATCAGTGGGCTACACCTTC. Protein: CASSRSVGYTF. The chain carries TRBV2 and TRBJ1-2; unclear D gene. The CDR3 covers 11 residues. Germline CDR1 and CDR2: SNHLY and FYNNEI. The V end was cut by 5 bases, the J end by 8 bases, with 9 bases between.

This sequence joins TRBV6-4 and TRBJ1-2, with TRBD1 matching 8 bases. The CDR3 loop spans 17 amino acids. Trimming at V came to 7 bases and at J to 6 bases, leaving 19 bases not matched to a gene. Germline assignment: CDR1 MRHNA and CDR2 SNTAGT. CDR3 nucleotides: TGTGCCAGCACCCCTGAAGGGACAGGCGTCTCACAGAATGGCTACACCTTC. Its protein is CASTPEGTGVSQNGYTF.

The chain has TRBV19 and TRBJ1-6; the D is unclear. The CDR3 totals 12 residues. CDR1 and CDR2 (germline): LNHDA, SQIVND (reference sequence). Trimming removed 6 bases at V and 7 bases at J, with 7 bases between. The CDR3 DNA reads TGTGCCAGTAGCTACGGGAATTCACCCCTCCACTTT. This gives the protein CASSYGNSPLHF.

This chain uses TRBV6-2 or TRBV6-3 with TRBJ1-6; TRBD1 agrees at 9 bases. Germline lookup yields CDR1 MNHEY and CDR2 SVGEGT. CDR3 length: 14 amino acids. V lost 6 bases, J lost 7 bases, and 4 bases stayed unmatched. CDR3 DNA: TGTGCCAGCAGCCTCGGGACAGGGAATTCACCCCTCCACTTT. It is translated as CASSLGTGNSPLHF.

The chain links TRBV3-1 (or the pseudogene TRBV3-2) to TRBJ1-1; D gene uncertain. This CDR3 is built from 13 residues. V lost 1 base, J lost 3 bases, and 6 bases lay in between. Germline CDR1 reads LGHDT; CDR2 reads YNNKEL (reference sequence). Here the CDR3 reads CASSQAQHTEAFF. DNA of the CDR3: TGTGCCAGCAGCCAAGCACAACACACTGAAGCTTTCTTT.

This clone was seen a single time. The chain recombines TRBV2 with TRBJ1-5, with TRBD1 matching 9 bases. The CDR3 is 16 amino acids. With V trimmed by 5 bases and J by 5 bases, 10 bases remained unmatched. Looked up from germline, CDR1 is SNHLY and CDR2 is FYNNEI. CDR3 DNA sequence: TGTGCCAGCAGTCCGAACAGGGGGCTGTCGGATCAGCCCCAGCATTTT. Amino acids: CASSPNRGLSDQPQHF.

For this clone: The same CDR3 arises from other DNA sequences in this sample as well. The chain carries TRBV28 and TRBJ2-3; D gene ambiguous. V lost 4 bases and J lost 5, with 4 bases in between. The CDR3 has 11 amino acids. Germline loops: CDR1 MDHEN, CDR2 SYDVKM. In nucleotides, the CDR3 is TGTGCCAGCAGTTCGAGAGATACGCAGTATTTT. Translated: CASSSRDTQYF.

V gene TRBV5-5 combines with J gene TRBJ1-1, with D possibly TRBD1 on 5 matching bases. V dropped 4 bases and J dropped 1 base, with 5 bases sitting between them. The germline CDR1 and CDR2 sequences are SGHKS and YYEKEE (reference sequence). The length of the CDR3 is 12 residues. CDR3 nucleotide sequence: TGTGCCAGCAGCGACAGGAACACTGAAGCTTTCTTT. This codes for CASSDRNTEAFF. Supplemented by reference TRBV5-5 and TRBJ1-1, the full variable domain reads DAGVTQSPTHLIKTRGQQVTLRCSPISGHKSVSWYQQVLGQGPQFIFQYYEKEERGRGNFPDRFSARQFPNYSSELNVNALLLGDSALYLCASSDRNTEAFFGQGTRLTVV.

This clone was observed once. At one boundary the junction diverges from the germline segment, which might be a read error. This chain links TRBV5-1 with TRBJ2-1, with D possibly TRBD2 on 6 matching bases. The CDR3 length is 19 residues. Germline V gene lookup returns CDR1 SGHRS and CDR2 YFSETQ. The CDR3: CASSLAVFAGSWTGNEQFF. The CDR3 DNA reads as TGTGCCAGCAGCTTGGCTGTCTTCGCGGGGTCTTGGACTGGCAATGAGCAGTTCTTC. The whole variable domain, filled in from reference TRBV5-1 and TRBJ2-1, reads KAGVTQTPRYLIKTRGQQVTLSCSPISGHRSVSWYQQTPGQGLQFLFEYFSETQRNKGNFPGRFSGRQFSNSRSEMNVSTLELGDSALYLCASSLAVFAGSWTGNEQFFGPGTRLTVL.

This chain links TRBV7-2 with TRBJ1-1, with 8 bases matching TRBD1. The J segment lost 4 bases and the V segment lost 7 bases, leaving 5 bases of the junction unmatched. This CDR3 comprises 13 residues. Germline loops: CDR1 SGHTA, CDR2 FQGNSA. For the CDR3, the DNA is TGTGCCAGCACCACTACAGGGGGCACTGAAGCTTTCTTT. This sequence encodes CASTTTGGTEAFF.

The chain has TRBV5-8 and TRBJ1-5, with a possible D match to TRBD1 (5 bases). The CDR3 extends over 15 amino acids. The V and J ends lost 0 bases and 6 bases respectively, with 13 bases between them. From germline, CDR1 is SGHTS and CDR2 YDEGEE. The CDR3 sequence is CASSLAGSGGQPQHF. CDR3 DNA sequence: TGTGCCAGCAGCTTGGCTGGTTCGGGGGGTCAGCCCCAGCATTTT.

This clone was recorded only once. The rearrangement uses TRBV5-8 and TRBJ1-1; 7 nucleotides align to TRBD1. The V gene's germline CDR1 is SGHTS and CDR2 YDEGEE. The CDR3 runs 15 residues. The V gene end was trimmed by 4 bases and the J gene end by 8 bases; junction bases not matched to a gene: 14. CDR3 sequence (DNA): TGTGCCAGCAGCCGAGGGCGTCCCGGACAGGCCGAAGCTTTCTTT. Protein: CASSRGRPGQAEAFF.

This chain links TRBV15 with TRBJ1-4; D remains unclear. Germline assignment: CDR1 LNHNV and CDR2 YYDKDF (reference sequence). The length of the CDR3 is 13 residues. Trimming took 0 bases from V and 8 from J, leaving 7 bases between them. DNA for the CDR3: TGTGCCACCAGCAGAGAGGAGGGAGAAAAACTGTTTTTT. Its protein product is CATSREEGEKLFF. Based on the CDR3 plus reference TRBV15 and TRBJ1-4, the full variable domain is DAMVIQNPRYQVTQFGKPVTLSCSQTLNHNVMYWYQQKSSQAPKLLFHYYDKDFNNEADTPDNFQSRRPNTSFCFLDIRSPGLGDTAMYLCATSREEGEKLFFGSGTQLSVL.

V gene TRBV7-3 combines with J gene TRBJ2-2, with 7 bases fitting TRBD1. The CDR3 runs 17 residues. Per germline, CDR1 SGHTA and CDR2 FQGTGA. J was trimmed by 3 bases and V by 0 bases; bases with no gene match: 7. In nucleotides, the CDR3 is TGTGCCAGCAGCTTAACGTTGAGGGGGCGCGACACCGGGGAGCTGTTTTTT. It specifies CASSLTLRGRDTGELFF. The full variable domain, rest sourced from reference TRBV7-3 and TRBJ2-2, is GAGVSQTPSNKVTEKGKYVELRCDPISGHTALYWYRQSLGQGPEFLIYFQGTGAADDSGLPNDRFFAVRPEGSVSTLKIQRTERGDSAVYLCASSLTLRGRDTGELFFGEGSRLTVL.

The chain recombines TRBV28 with TRBJ1-4, with TRBD1 matching over 12 bases. CDR3 length: 14 amino acids. Germline CDR1 reads MDHEN; CDR2 reads SYDVKM. The ends lost 6 bases at V and 8 bases at J; junction bases unmatched: 4. CDR3 residues: CASRGQGAYEKLFF. The DNA for the CDR3 is TGTGCCAGCAGGGGACAGGGGGCATACGAAAAACTGTTTTTT.

V usage is TRBV27 and J usage is TRBJ1-2, with D possibly matching TRBD1 (6 bases). V lost 5 bases and J 4 bases, leaving 23 bases between the germline ends. CDR1 is MNHEY, CDR2 SMNVEV, per germline (reference sequence). The CDR3 spans 17 residues. The CDR3 loop reads CASSTDPLAGVIYGYTF. As DNA, the CDR3 is TGTGCCAGCAGTACCGACCCCCTGGCAGGGGTTATCTATGGCTACACCTTC.

The table lists this clone with a few counts. This chain joins TRBV2 and TRBJ1-5; 11 bases line up with TRBD1. This CDR3 contains 14 residues. The V gene end was trimmed by 3 bases and the J gene end by 6 bases; junction bases not matched to a gene: 1. Germline-derived CDR1 and CDR2 are SNHLY and FYNNEI. The chain's CDR3 is CASSEGTGGQPQHF. In nucleotides, the CDR3 is TGTGCCAGCAGTGAGGGGACAGGGGGTCAGCCCCAGCATTTT.

The chain joins TRBV7-2 to TRBJ1-6; a weak D match, TRBD1 (5 bases). Germline CDR1 SGHTA, CDR2 FQGNSA. The CDR3 spans 16 residues. Trimming stripped 2 bases from V and 7 bases from J, with 15 bases between. CDR3 residues: CASSLLEAGLNSPLHF. CDR3 DNA sequence: TGTGCCAGCAGCTTACTCGAGGCAGGGTTAAATTCACCCCTCCACTTT.

The chain has TRBV6-1 and TRBJ1-4; no clear D gene. Germline V gives CDR1 MNHNS, CDR2 SASEGT. This CDR3 region has 14 residues. V lost 1 base, J lost 4 bases, and 7 bases lay in between. CDR3 sequence reads: CASSEGRFNEKLFF. The CDR3 bases are TGTGCCAGCAGTGAAGGGCGGTTTAATGAAAAACTGTTTTTT.

The chain links TRBV6-2 or TRBV6-3 to TRBJ1-6; 7 positions match TRBD1. CDR1 and CDR2 (germline): MNHEY, SVGEGT. V gave up 10 bases and J gave up 5 bases; unmatched junction bases: 11. The CDR3 runs to 15 residues. As DNA, the CDR3 is TGTGCCAACAGCCAATCGACAGGGAATAATTCACCCCTCCACTTT. Protein product: CANSQSTGNNSPLHF.

This clone was observed a single time. This chain connects TRBV7-3 to TRBJ1-1, with D maybe TRBD1 (5 bases). The CDR3 contains 13 residues. In germline, CDR1 is SGHTA, CDR2 FQGTGA. V dropped 5 bases and J dropped 5 bases, with 12 bases sitting between them. This CDR3 is CASSPTGGTEAFF. In nucleotides, the CDR3 is TGTGCCAGCAGCCCCACGGGGGGGACTGAAGCTTTCTTT.

The chain has TRBV27 and TRBJ1-3; 7 bases match TRBD1. From germline, CDR1 is MNHEY and CDR2 SMNVEV (reference sequence). The length of the CDR3 is 16 residues. Losses at the gene ends were 0 bases for V and 4 bases for J; bases not matched to a gene: 6. The CDR3 sequence is CASSLSRQGLGNTIYF. As DNA, the CDR3 is TGTGCCAGCAGTTTATCCCGACAGGGTCTAGGAAACACCATATATTTT.

The chain carries TRBV15 and TRBJ1-3; maybe TRBD1 (5 bases). Trimming removed 0 bases from V and 7 bases from J, with 13 bases in between. CDR3 length: 15 amino acids. Germline CDR1 reads LNHNV; CDR2 reads YYDKDF (reference sequence). CDR3 DNA sequence: TGTGCCACCAGCAGAGATCGGGCAGGGACTAACACCATATATTTT. Translating gives CATSRDRAGTNTIYF.

This chain links TRBV5-5 with TRBJ1-2; TRBD1 matches at 9 bases. CDR3 length equals 16 residues. V was pared by 0 bases and J by 8 bases, with 11 bases of the junction left unmatched. Germline-derived CDR1 and CDR2 are SGHKS and YYEKEE (reference sequence). The CDR3 protein is CASSLGDRVVSDGYTF. Here the CDR3 DNA reads TGTGCCAGCAGCTTGGGGGACAGGGTTGTCTCGGACGGCTACACCTTC.